The rows below give T cell receptor beta chains drawn from one sample of a study of shared clonotypes between healthy human individuals. Clones were read by immunoSEQ multiplex PCR, and TCRdb kept only the in-frame ones, dropping some. Seen here are a few million clones, over 85% observed once, and the top ten hold 0.11% to 0.15%. Sequencing input: naive CD4+ T cells sorted from blood. These receptors were obtained from a man between 18 and 35 years old in good health. Both conserved end residues are part of each CDR3. The order of the fields is V gene, clone size, J gene, CDR3 protein. Only some rows state a clone size, as once, few, many or a class for expanded clones.

>TRBV4-2|-|TRBJ2-2
CASSQEGIGTGNINTGELFF
>TRBV6-5|once|TRBJ2-1
CASSPDRGPTNEQFF
>TRBV6-5|-|TRBJ2-3
CASSRTGSTDTQYF
>TRBV7-2|-|TRBJ2-2
CASSAAGGNTGELFF
>TRBV6-5|-|TRBJ2-7
CASSYSAGETYEQYF
>TRBV10-2|-|TRBJ1-2
CASRGFQAYGYTF
>TRBV18|-|TRBJ1-3
CASSRSGQAGNTIYF
>TRBV30|-|TRBJ2-7
CAWTREYHEQYF
>TRBV4-1|-|TRBJ2-1
CASSPGLAVYNEQFF
>TRBV5-6|-|TRBJ1-2
CASSPPLNRRGYTF
>TRBV7-9|-|TRBJ2-1
CASSFRVSSYNEQFF
>TRBV5-1|-|TRBJ2-1
CASSLAVGTGTYNEQFF
>TRBV7-2|-|TRBJ1-4
CASSLGVRSTNEKLFF
>TRBV18|few|TRBJ2-7
CASSQGPGEQYF
>TRBV5-1|-|TRBJ1-2
CASSSLPTDYGYTF
>TRBV9|-|TRBJ1-6
CASSAGTGPPKYNSPLHF
>TRBV6-4|once|TRBJ2-3
CASSPVLAGGADTQYF
>TRBV19|-|TRBJ2-7
CASSRTERGGSYEQYF
>TRBV2|-|TRBJ1-4
CASSEMLSGFEKLFF
>TRBV28|-|TRBJ2-1
CASTGAGQGFYEQFF
>TRBV7-6|-|TRBJ1-2
CASSIGWGNYGYTF
>TRBV6-1|-|TRBJ2-6
CASSARDRLYSGANVLTF
>TRBV6-5|once|TRBJ2-5
CASKGTGRETQYF
>TRBV11-2|-|TRBJ2-5
CASSFPTRRETQYF
>TRBV6-6|-|TRBJ2-5
CASSSFRTGGTETQYF
>TRBV5-1|once|TRBJ1-2
CASSLVGEVGYTF
>TRBV5-4|-|TRBJ1-3
CASSLDGLGNTIYF
>TRBV7-9|-|TRBJ2-1
CASSLLYPDEQFF
>TRBV2|-|TRBJ2-3
CASSERASGGEDTQYF
>TRBV11-2|-|TRBJ2-5
CASSLGTQETQYF
>TRBV27|-|TRBJ1-5
CASGQGNQPQHF
>TRBV5-1|-|TRBJ2-3
CASSLLAGGLGGTDTQYF